The sequence of this T cell receptor beta chain was determined in a study of CD8 T cells in Susac syndrome. Background on the study: Treatment status at blood draw for the Susac syndrome patients was therapy-naive, corticosteroids, or intravenous immunoglobulin alone. Overall study findings and caveats: The authors acknowledged that the study's TCR sequencing and HLA analysis involved relatively few individuals.

The CDR3 covers 15 residues. V lost 5 bases, J lost 4 bases, and 4 bases stayed unmatched. Both CD4+ and CD8+ T cells were negatively isolated, and TEMRA cells underwent FACS enrichment. cDNA came from approximately 0.5 to 1 ug RNA primed by random hexamers. Amplification of TCR beta CDR3 across 54 Vbeta and 13 Jbeta was performed with immunoSEQ multiplex PCR. MiXCR, run by TCRdb on the immunoSEQ multiplex PCR reads, gives a single entry per CDR3 protein. In the table there are just under 95,000 distinct CDR3 sequences, about 95% of which are singletons. Details on this clonotype: What it binds is unknown.

Input material: CD4+ T cells from PBMCs. This chain links TRBV12-3 or TRBV12-4 with TRBJ2-3; 12 bases line up with TRBD2. The clonotype originates from a human donor with Susac syndrome. The CDR3 DNA is TGTGCCAGCAGTAGACGGACTAGCGGGGCAGATACGCAGTATTTT. Its protein product is CASSRRTSGADTQYF.